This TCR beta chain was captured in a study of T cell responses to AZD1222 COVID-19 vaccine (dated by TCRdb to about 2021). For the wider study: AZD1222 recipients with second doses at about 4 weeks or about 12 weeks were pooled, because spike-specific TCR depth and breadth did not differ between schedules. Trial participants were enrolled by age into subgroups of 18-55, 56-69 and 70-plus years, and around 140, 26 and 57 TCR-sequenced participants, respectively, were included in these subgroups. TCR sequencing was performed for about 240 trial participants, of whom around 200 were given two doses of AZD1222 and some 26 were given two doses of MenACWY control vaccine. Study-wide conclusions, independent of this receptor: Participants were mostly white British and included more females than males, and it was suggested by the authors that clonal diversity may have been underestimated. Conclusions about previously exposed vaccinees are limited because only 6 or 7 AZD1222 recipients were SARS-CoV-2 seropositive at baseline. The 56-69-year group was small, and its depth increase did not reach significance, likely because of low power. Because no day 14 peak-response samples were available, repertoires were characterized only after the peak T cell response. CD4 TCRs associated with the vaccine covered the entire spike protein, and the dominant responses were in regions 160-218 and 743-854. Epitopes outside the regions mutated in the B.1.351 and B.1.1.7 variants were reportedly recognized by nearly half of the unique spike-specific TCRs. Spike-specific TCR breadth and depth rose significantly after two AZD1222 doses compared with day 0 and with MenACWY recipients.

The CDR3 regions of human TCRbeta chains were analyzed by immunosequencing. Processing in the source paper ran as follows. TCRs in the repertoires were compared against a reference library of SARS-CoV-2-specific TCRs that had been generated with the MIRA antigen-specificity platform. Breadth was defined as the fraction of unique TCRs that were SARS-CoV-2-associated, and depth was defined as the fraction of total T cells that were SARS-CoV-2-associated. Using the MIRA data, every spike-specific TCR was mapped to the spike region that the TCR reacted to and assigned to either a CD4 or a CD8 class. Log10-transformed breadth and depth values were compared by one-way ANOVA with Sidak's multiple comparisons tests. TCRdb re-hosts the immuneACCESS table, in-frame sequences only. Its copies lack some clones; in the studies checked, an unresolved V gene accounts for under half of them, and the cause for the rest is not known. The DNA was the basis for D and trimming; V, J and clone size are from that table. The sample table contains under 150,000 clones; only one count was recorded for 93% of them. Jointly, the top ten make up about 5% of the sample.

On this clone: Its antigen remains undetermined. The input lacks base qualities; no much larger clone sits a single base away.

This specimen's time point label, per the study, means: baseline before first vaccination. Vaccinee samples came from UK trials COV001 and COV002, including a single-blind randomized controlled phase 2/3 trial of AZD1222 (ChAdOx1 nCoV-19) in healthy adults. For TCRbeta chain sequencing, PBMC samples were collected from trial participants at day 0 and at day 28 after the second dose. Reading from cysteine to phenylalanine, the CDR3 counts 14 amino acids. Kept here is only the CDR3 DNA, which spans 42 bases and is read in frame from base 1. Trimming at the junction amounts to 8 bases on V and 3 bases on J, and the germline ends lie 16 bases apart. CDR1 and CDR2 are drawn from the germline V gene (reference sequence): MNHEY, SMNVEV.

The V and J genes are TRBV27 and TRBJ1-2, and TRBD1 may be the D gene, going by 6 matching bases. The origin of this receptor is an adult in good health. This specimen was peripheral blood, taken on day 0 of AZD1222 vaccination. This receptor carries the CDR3 CASGSRRGDYGYTF. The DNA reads TGTGCCAGCGGATCCCGCAGGGGTGACTATGGCTACACCTTC.